The 15 T cell receptor beta chains presented below share a single source sample, sequenced in a study of identical twins. Using its own MiXCR run on the 5' RACE reads, TCRdb lists one record per CDR3 protein. Among some 1,600,000 distinct CDR3 sequences, about 30% were seen once, and the ten largest hold approximately 0.29%. The sequenced material came from cord blood. These receptors were obtained from a newborn girl in good health.

CDR3 sequence (DNA): TGCGCCAACTTAGGGGGGGTTTATAGGTCTCAGCCCCAGCATTTT. Encoded protein: CANLGGVYRSQPQHF. This rearrangement joins TRBV5-1 to TRBJ1-5; TRBD1 might be the D (6 bases). The V end lost 9 bases, the J end lost 6 bases, and 22 bases lay between the germline ends. From germline, CDR1 is SGHRS and CDR2 YFSETQ. The CDR3 spans 15 residues.

This clonotype was seen a handful of times. This chain links TRBV29-1 with TRBJ1-5; D is ambiguous. With 5 bases removed from V and 0 bases from J, the gap between germline ends came to 11 bases. This CDR3 contains 14 residues. Germline V lookup: CDR1 SQVTM, CDR2 ANQGSEA. CDR3 sequence reads: CSVREGGSNQPQHF. As DNA, the CDR3 is TGCAGCGTTCGGGAGGGTGGTAGCAATCAGCCCCAGCATTTT. Variable domain in full (rest from reference TRBV29-1 and TRBJ1-5): SAVISQKPSRDICQRGTSLTIQCQVDSQVTMMFWYRQQPGQSLTLIATANQGSEATYESGFVIDKFPISRPNLTFSTLTVSNMSPEDSSIYLCSVREGGSNQPQHFGDGTRLSIL.

This clonotype was observed a few times. The chain employs TRBV27 and TRBJ2-7; 12 bases line up with TRBD2. V lost 5 bases to trimming and J lost 1 base; unmatched junction nucleotides: 3. The CDR3 has 15 residues. The germline V gene has CDR1 MNHEY and CDR2 SMNVEV (reference sequence). The CDR3 bases are TGTGCCAGCAGTGCACTAGCGGGGGGATCCTACGAGCAGTACTTC. This sequence encodes CASSALAGGSYEQYF.

This chain joins TRBV7-9 and TRBJ2-4, with TRBD2 identical over 11 bases. Germline V gives CDR1 SEHNR, CDR2 FQNEAQ (reference sequence). CDR3 length equals 16 residues. V trimming: 0 bases; J trimming: 13 bases; junction bases outside the gene matches: 11. This CDR3 is CASSLAPSGRQYEQYF. DNA for the CDR3: TGTGCCAGCAGCTTAGCGCCTAGCGGGAGGCAGTATGAGCAGTACTTC.

The chain is built from TRBV2 and TRBJ2-7; 7 bases map to TRBD2. The CDR3 loop spans 16 amino acids. Germline-derived CDR1 and CDR2 are SNHLY and FYNNEI. Trimming at V came to 8 bases and at J to 7 bases, leaving 20 bases not matched to a gene. CDR3 sequence (DNA): TGTGCCAGCCCCCGAGGCGTTAGCGGGCCATACAATGAGCAGTACTTC. It is translated as CASPRGVSGPYNEQYF.

This clonotype was counted only a few times. The chain is built from TRBV27 and TRBJ1-2; TRBD1 is a possible D gene (5 bases). The length of the CDR3 is 13 residues. The germline V gene encodes CDR1 MNHEY and CDR2 SMNVEV (reference sequence). Trimming took 7 bases from V and 2 from J, leaving 11 bases between them. The CDR3 DNA reads as TGTGCCAGCAACGGGACGGTAAACTATGGCTACACCTTC. Translated: CASNGTVNYGYTF.

This chain connects TRBV3-1 to TRBJ2-4; a possible D gene is TRBD1 (5 bases). V lost 0 bases to trimming and J lost 0 bases, with 12 bases between them. Germline CDR1 is LGHDT and CDR2 is YNNKEL (reference sequence). This CDR3 comprises 17 residues. For the CDR3, the DNA is TGTGCCAGCAGCCAAGATCTGGGGCCTCTAGCCAAAAACATTCAGTACTTC. Protein product: CASSQDLGPLAKNIQYF.

This chain uses TRBV6-5 with TRBJ1-1, with 8 bases lining up with TRBD1. The V segment lost 2 bases and the J segment 6 bases; nucleotides outside the gene matches: 8. The CDR3 runs to 15 residues. Germline values: CDR1 MNHEY, CDR2 SVGAGI. The DNA of the CDR3 is TGTGCCAGCAGTTACCTCGGGACAGGCAGGGCTGAAGCTTTCTTT. Its translation is CASSYLGTGRAEAFF.

This clonotype was detected many times. The V gene is TRBV5-1, the J gene TRBJ2-2; weak D call: TRBD2 (6 bases). Germline V gives CDR1 SGHRS, CDR2 YFSETQ. Between the trimmed V and J ends, which lost 0 bases and 4 bases, there was a span of 7 bases. This CDR3 is 14 amino acids long. CDR3 coding DNA: TGCGCCAGCAGCTTGGCCGGGAGCACCGGGGAGCTGTTTTTT. It encodes CASSLAGSTGELFF.

The chain is built from TRBV4-1 and TRBJ2-4; 10 bases match TRBD2. The length of the CDR3 is 19 residues. Germline V gene sequence: CDR1 MGHRA, CDR2 YSYEKL. The ends lost 0 bases at V and 0 bases at J; junction bases unmatched: 8. CDR3 loop: CASSQEAGLAGVAKNIQYF. The CDR3 bases are TGCGCCAGCAGCCAAGAAGCGGGCCTAGCGGGGGTAGCCAAAAACATTCAGTACTTC.

The V and J genes are TRBV20-1 and TRBJ2-5; possibly TRBD2 for D (7 bases). Trimming took off 4 bases at V and 4 bases at J, with 22 bases between the two ends. The CDR3 totals 16 residues. Germline CDR1 and CDR2: DFQATT and SNEGSKA (reference sequence). CDR3 amino acids: CSAIRGGAVLRETQYF. The CDR3 DNA sequence: TGCAGTGCTATAAGGGGGGGGGCCGTTCTCAGAGAGACCCAGTACTTC.

V gene TRBV9 combines with J gene TRBJ1-2; perhaps TRBD1 as D (6 bases). The CDR3 is 16 amino acids. V was pared by 0 bases and J by 4 bases, with 16 bases between. Germline loops: CDR1 SGDLS, CDR2 YYNGEE. In DNA, the CDR3 is TGTGCCAGCAGCGTAGTTTTCATAGGGGGAGCCTATGGCTACACCTTC. The encoded protein is CASSVVFIGGAYGYTF.

This clonotype was observed at least ten times. The chain carries TRBV6-1 and TRBJ2-3; 7 bases fit TRBD1. CDR1 MNHNS and CDR2 SASEGT come from the germline V gene. V was clipped by 6 bases and J by 1 base; unmatched bases: 1. The CDR3 sequence is 13 residues long. The CDR3 loop reads CASRGGGTDTQYF. In DNA, the CDR3 is TGTGCCAGCAGAGGGGGCGGCACAGATACGCAGTATTTT.

Turning to this clonotype: A read error may be the cause here, since a much bigger clone is one base away. CDR3 nucleotides: TGTGCCAGCAGTTCAGGGCTAGGGCATGAGCAGTACTTC. Protein product: CASSSGLGHEQYF. The chain employs TRBV12-3 or TRBV12-4 and TRBJ2-7, with D possibly TRBD1 on 5 matching bases. This CDR3 spans 13 amino acids. Trimming took off 4 bases at V and 7 bases at J, with 14 bases between the two ends.

In this sample, this clonotype turned up many times. The chain carries TRBV9 and TRBJ2-7, with D possibly matching TRBD2 (6 bases). The germline CDR1 and CDR2 sequences are SGDLS and YYNGEE. The length of the CDR3 is 13 residues. V dropped 0 bases and J dropped 2 bases, with 6 bases sitting between them. The CDR3 loop reads CASSVASAYEQYF. In nucleotides, the CDR3 is TGTGCCAGCAGCGTAGCTAGCGCCTACGAGCAGTACTTC.